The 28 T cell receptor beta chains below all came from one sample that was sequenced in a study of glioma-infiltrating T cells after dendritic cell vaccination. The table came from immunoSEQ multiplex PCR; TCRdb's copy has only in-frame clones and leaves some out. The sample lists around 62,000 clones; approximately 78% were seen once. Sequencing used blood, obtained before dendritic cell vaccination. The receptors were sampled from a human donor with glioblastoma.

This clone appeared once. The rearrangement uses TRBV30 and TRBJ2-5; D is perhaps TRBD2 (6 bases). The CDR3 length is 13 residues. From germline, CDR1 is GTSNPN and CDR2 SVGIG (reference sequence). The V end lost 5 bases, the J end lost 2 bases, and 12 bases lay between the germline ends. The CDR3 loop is CAWALGGQETQYF. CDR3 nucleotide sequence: TGTGCCTGGGCCTTGGGGGGACAAGAGACCCAGTACTTC.

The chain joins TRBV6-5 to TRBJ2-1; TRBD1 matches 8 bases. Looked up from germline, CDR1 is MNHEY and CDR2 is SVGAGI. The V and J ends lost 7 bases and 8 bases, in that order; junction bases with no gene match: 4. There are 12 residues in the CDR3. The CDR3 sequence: CASTQTGDEQFF. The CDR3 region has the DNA TGTGCCAGCACCCAGACAGGGGATGAGCAGTTCTTC.

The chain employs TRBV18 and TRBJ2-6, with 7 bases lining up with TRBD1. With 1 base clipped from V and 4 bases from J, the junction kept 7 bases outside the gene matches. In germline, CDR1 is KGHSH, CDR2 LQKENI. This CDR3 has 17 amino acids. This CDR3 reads CASSPRDRVAGANVLTF. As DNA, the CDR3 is TGTGCCAGCTCACCACGTGACAGGGTGGCGGGGGCCAACGTCCTGACTTTC.

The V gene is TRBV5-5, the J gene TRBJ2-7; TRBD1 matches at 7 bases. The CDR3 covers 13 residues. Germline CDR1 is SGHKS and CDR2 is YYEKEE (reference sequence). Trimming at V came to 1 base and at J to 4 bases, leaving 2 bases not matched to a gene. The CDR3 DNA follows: TGTGCCAGCAGCTTGTTCAGGGGGTACGAGCAGTACTTC. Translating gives CASSLFRGYEQYF.

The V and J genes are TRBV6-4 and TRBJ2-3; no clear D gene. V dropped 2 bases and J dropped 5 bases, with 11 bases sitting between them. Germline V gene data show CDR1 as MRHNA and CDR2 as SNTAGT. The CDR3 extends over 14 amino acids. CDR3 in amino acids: CASSDPLHGDTQYF. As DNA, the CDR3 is TGTGCCAGCAGTGACCCTTTACATGGAGATACGCAGTATTTT.

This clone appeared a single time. The CDR3 DNA sequence: TGTGCCAGCTCCCGAAGGGGAGGGGCCGGAATGAACACCGGGGAGCTGTTTTTT. This encodes CASSRRGGAGMNTGELFF. V and J are TRBV11-2 and TRBJ2-2; the match to TRBD2 covers 7 bases. This CDR3 has 18 residues. The germline V gene has CDR1 SGHAT and CDR2 FQNNGV. V dropped 8 bases and J dropped 1; count of bases not matched to a gene: 16.

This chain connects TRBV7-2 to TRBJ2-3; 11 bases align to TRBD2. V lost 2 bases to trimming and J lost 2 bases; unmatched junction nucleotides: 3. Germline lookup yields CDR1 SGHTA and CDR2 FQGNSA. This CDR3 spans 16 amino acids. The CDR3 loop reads CASSLLAGGITDTQYF. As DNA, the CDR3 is TGTGCCAGCAGCTTACTAGCGGGGGGAATCACAGATACGCAGTATTTT.

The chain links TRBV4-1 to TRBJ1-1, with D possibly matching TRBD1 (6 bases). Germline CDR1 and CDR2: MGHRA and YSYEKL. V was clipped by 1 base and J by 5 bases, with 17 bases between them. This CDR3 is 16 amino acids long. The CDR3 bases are TGCGCCAGCAGCCAAGGTGCGTCACAGGGTAGGACTGAAGCTTTCTTT. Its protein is CASSQGASQGRTEAFF.

CDR3 residues: CASSPTGETEKLFF. CDR3 bases: TGTGCCAGCAGCCCGACAGGGGAAACTGAAAAACTGTTTTTT. The chain is built from TRBV5-6 and TRBJ1-4, with 8 nucleotides matching TRBD1. Germline V gene lookup returns CDR1 SGHDT and CDR2 YYEEEE. The V segment lost 4 bases and the J segment 7 bases; nucleotides outside the gene matches: 6. This CDR3 spans 14 amino acids. Based on the CDR3 plus reference TRBV5-6 and TRBJ1-4, the full variable domain is DAGVTQSPTHLIKTRGQQVTLRCSPKSGHDTVSWYQQALGQGPQFIFQYYEEEERQRGNFPDRFSGHQFPNYSSELNVNALLLGDSALYLCASSPTGETEKLFFGSGTQLSVL.

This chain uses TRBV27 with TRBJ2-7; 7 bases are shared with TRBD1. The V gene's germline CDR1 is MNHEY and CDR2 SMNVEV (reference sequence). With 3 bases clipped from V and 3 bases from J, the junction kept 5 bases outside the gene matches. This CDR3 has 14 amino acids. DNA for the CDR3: TGTGCCAGCAGTTTTAGAGGGGGCTTCTACGAGCAGTACTTC. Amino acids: CASSFRGGFYEQYF.

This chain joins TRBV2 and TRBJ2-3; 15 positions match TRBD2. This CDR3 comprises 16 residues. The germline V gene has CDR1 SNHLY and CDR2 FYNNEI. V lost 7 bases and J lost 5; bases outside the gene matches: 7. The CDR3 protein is CASKRTSGGAGDTQYF. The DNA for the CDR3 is TGTGCCAGCAAAAGGACTAGCGGGGGGGCGGGAGATACGCAGTATTTT.

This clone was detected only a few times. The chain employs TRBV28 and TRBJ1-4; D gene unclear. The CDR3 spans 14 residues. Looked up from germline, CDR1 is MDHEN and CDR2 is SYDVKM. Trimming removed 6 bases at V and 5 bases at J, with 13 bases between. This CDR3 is CASSPPGRNEKLFF. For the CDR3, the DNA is TGTGCCAGCAGCCCTCCGGGGAGGAATGAAAAACTGTTTTTT. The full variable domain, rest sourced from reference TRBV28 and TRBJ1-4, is DVKVTQSSRYLVKRTGEKVFLECVQDMDHENMFWYRQDPGLGLRLIYFSYDVKMKEKGDIPEGYSVSREKKERFSLILESASTNQTSMYLCASSPPGRNEKLFFGSGTQLSVL.

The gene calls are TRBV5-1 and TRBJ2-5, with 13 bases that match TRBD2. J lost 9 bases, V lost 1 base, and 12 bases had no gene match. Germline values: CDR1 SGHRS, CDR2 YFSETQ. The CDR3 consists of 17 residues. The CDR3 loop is CASSLTRTSGGRGAQYF. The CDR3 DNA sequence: TGCGCCAGCAGCTTGACCAGGACTAGCGGGGGCCGGGGTGCCCAGTACTTC.

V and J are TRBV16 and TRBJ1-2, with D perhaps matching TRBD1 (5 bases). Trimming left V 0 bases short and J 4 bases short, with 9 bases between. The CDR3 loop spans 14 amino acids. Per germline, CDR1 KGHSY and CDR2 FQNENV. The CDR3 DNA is TGTGCCAGCAGCCAATCCCAGGGAGGCTATGGCTACACCTTC. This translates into CASSQSQGGYGYTF.

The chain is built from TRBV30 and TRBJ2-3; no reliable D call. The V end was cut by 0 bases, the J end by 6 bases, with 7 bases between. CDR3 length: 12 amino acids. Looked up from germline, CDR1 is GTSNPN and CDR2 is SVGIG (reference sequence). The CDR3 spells CAWSVNSDTQYF. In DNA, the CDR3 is TGTGCCTGGAGTGTAAACTCGGATACGCAGTATTTT.

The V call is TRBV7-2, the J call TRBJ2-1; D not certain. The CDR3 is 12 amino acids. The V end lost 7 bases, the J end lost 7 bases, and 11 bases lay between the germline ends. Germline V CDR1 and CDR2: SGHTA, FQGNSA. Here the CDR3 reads CASTTWANEQFF. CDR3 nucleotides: TGTGCCAGCACCACGTGGGCTAATGAGCAGTTCTTC. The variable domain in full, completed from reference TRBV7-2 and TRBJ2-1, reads GAGVSQSPSNKVTEKGKDVELRCDPISGHTALYWYRQSLGQGLEFLIYFQGNSAPDKSGLPSDRFSAERTGGSVSTLTIQRTQQEDSAVYLCASTTWANEQFFGPGTRLTVL.

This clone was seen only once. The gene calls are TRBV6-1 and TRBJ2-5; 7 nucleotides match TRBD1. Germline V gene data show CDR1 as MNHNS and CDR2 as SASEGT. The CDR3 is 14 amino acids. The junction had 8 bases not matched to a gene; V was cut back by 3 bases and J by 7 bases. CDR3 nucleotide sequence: TGTGCCAGCAGTGATCCAGGGGGTGGGACGACCCAGTACTTC. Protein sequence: CASSDPGGGTTQYF.

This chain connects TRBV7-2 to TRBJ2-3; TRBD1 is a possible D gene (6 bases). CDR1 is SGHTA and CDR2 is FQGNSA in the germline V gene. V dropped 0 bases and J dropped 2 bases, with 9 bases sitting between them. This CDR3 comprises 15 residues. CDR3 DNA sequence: TGTGCCAGCAGCTTAGCGGGGGCCCTCACAGATACGCAGTATTTT. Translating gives CASSLAGALTDTQYF.

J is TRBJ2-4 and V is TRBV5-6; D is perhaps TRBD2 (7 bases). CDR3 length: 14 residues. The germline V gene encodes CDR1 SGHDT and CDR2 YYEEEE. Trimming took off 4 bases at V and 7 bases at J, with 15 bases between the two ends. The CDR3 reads CASSPPGGLNIQYF. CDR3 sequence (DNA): TGTGCCAGCAGCCCACCGGGGGGCCTGAACATTCAGTACTTC.

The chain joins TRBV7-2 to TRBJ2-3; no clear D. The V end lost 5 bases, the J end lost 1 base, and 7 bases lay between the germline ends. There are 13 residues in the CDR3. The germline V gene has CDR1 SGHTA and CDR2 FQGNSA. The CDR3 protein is CASSPRRTDTQYF. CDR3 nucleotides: TGTGCCAGCAGCCCCAGGCGCACAGATACGCAGTATTTT.

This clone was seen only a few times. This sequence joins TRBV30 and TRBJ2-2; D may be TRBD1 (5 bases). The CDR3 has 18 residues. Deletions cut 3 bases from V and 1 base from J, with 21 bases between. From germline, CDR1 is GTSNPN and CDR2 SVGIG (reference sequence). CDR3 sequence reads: CAWSAGHTLNMNTGELFF. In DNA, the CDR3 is TGTGCCTGGAGCGCAGGACATACTCTAAATATGAACACCGGGGAGCTGTTTTTT.

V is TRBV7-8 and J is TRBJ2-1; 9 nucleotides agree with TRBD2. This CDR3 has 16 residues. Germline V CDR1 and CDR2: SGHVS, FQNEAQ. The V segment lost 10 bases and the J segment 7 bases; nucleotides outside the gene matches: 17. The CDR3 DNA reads TGTGCCACCCTTCCAGGCGGGGGGGCCTATGGAAATGAGCAGTTCTTC. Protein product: CATLPGGGAYGNEQFF.

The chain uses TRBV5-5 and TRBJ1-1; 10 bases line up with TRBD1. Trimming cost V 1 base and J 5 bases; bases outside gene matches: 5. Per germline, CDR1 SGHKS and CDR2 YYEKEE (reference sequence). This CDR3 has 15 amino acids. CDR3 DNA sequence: TGTGCCAGCAGCTTGTTGACAGGGGGCAGGACTGAAGCTTTCTTT. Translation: CASSLLTGGRTEAFF.

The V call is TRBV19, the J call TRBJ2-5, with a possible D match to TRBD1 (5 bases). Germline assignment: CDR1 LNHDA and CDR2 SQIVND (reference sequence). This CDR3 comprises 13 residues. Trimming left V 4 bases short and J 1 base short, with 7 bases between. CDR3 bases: TGTGCCAGTAGTACAGGGTCCCAAGAGACCCAGTACTTC. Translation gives CASSTGSQETQYF.

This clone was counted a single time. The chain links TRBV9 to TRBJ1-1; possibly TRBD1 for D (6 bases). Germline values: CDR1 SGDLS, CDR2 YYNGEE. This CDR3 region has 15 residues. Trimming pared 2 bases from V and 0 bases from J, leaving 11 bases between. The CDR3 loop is CASSVYTGLNTEAFF. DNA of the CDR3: TGTGCCAGCAGCGTTTATACAGGGCTGAACACTGAAGCTTTCTTT. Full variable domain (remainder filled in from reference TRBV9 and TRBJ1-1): DSGVTQTPKHLITATGQRVTLRCSPRSGDLSVYWYQQSLDQGLQFLIQYYNGEERAKGNILERFSAQQFPDLHSELNLSSLELGDSALYFCASSVYTGLNTEAFFGQGTRLTVV.

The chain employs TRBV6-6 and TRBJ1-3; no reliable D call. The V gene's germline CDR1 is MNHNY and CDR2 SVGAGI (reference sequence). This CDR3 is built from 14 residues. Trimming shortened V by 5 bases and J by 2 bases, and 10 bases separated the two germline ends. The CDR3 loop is CASSTPGTGNTIYF. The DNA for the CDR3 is TGTGCCAGCAGTACTCCTGGTACTGGAAACACCATATATTTT.

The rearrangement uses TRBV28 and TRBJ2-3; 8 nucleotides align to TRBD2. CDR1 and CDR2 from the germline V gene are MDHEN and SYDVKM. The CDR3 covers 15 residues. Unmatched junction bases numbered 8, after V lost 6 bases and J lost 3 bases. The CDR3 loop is CASSPPGGGTDTQYF. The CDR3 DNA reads TGTGCCAGCAGCCCACCCGGCGGGGGGACAGATACGCAGTATTTT. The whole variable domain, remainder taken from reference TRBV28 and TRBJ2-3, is DVKVTQSSRYLVKRTGEKVFLECVQDMDHENMFWYRQDPGLGLRLIYFSYDVKMKEKGDIPEGYSVSREKKERFSLILESASTNQTSMYLCASSPPGGGTDTQYFGPGTRLTVL.

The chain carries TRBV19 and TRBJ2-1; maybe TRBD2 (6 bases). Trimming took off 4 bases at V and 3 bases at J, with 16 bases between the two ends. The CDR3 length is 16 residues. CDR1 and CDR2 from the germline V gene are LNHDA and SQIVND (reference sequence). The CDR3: CASSTQGWGVYNEQFF. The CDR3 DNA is TGTGCCAGTAGTACCCAGGGATGGGGGGTCTACAATGAGCAGTTCTTC.